Listed below are T cell receptor beta chains from one sample, sequenced in a study of sequential checkpoint blockade in melanoma. The data were produced by immunoSEQ multiplex PCR, yet TCRdb's version contains in-frame clones alone and is incomplete. The sample lists over 10,000 clones; around a quarter were seen once. The source was tumor tissue (inferred from file names), collected from a patient given nivolumab and ipilimumab in sequence. These receptors all stem from a human donor with melanoma. Each CDR3 is given with its conserved first and last residue. The D gene is left open where the match is weak. Clone size is stated in some rows and not others, as once, few, many or a class when expanded.

size	D	V	J	DNA	CDR3
many	.	TRBV11-3	TRBJ1-4	TGTGCCAGCAGCTTCGGGTTATCGGCCTTGGGGAATGAAAAACTGTTTTTT	CASSFGLSALGNEKLFF
few	TRBD2	TRBV9	TRBJ2-3	TGTGCCAGCAGCGTATTTCCAAGGACTAGAAGGTCGGATACGCAGTATTTT	CASSVFPRTRRSDTQYF
.	.	TRBV19	TRBJ2-2	TGTGCCAGTATGTGGGAGTCAAACACCGGGGAGCTGTTTTTT	CASMWESNTGELFF
many	TRBD2	TRBV6-8	TRBJ2-1	TGTGCCAGCAGGTGGACTAGCGGGAGGCGTGTCGGGGGTGAGCAGTTCTTC	CASRWTSGRRVGGEQFF
.	TRBD2	TRBV9	TRBJ2-2	TGTGCCAGCAGCGGCAGCGGGAGGGCGAACACCGGGGAGCTGTTTTTT	CASSGSGRANTGELFF
.	TRBD2	TRBV5-1	TRBJ2-3	TGCGCCAGCAGCTTTAGCGGGGCAACAGATACGCAGTATTTT	CASSFSGATDTQYF
many	.	TRBV11-3	TRBJ2-7	TGTGCCAGCAGCCCCCTCCTTGGGATACTAGCCTCCTACGAGCAGTACTTC	CASSPLLGILASYEQYF
few	.	TRBV23-1	TRBJ2-1	TGCGCCAGCAGCCAAGATAGGGAGCGCAAAAGCTCCTACAATGAGCAGTTCTTC	CASSQDRERKSSYNEQFF
few	TRBD1	TRBV6-8	TRBJ2-2	TGTGCCAGCAGTGACCACCGGGACAGCTGGTCCGGGGAGCTGTTTTTT	CASSDHRDSWSGELFF
.	.	TRBV28	TRBJ1-5	TGTGCCAGCAGTTCACCAGGGTATCAGCCCCAGCATTTT	CASSSPGYQPQHF
few	.	TRBV6-8	TRBJ2-7	TGTGCCAGCAGTTCAGACCTAGTCGACGAGCAGTACTTC	CASSSDLVDEQYF
.	TRBD1	TRBV5-1	TRBJ2-2	TGCGCCAGCAGCTTGGAGCTCCGGGACAGGGGGCGAGGGACCCCCACCGGGGAGCTGTTTTTT	CASSLELRDRGRGTPTGELFF
few	.	TRBV6-8	TRBJ2-5	TGTGCCAGCAGTTACGGTTATTTTCAAAGGAAGACCCAGTACTTC	CASSYGYFQRKTQYF
.	.	TRBV18	TRBJ2-4	TGTGCCAGCTCACCTGACAGAGCCAAAAACATTCAGTACTTC	CASSPDRAKNIQYF
large	.	TRBV9	TRBJ2-7	TGTGCCAGCAGCGTAGACGGGTCCGGGGAGCAGTACTTC	CASSVDGSGEQYF
few	.	TRBV1	TRBJ2-1	TGCGCCAGCAGCCAGCGGACAGGGATCTACAATGAGCAGTTCTTC	CASSQRTGIYNEQFF
.	.	TRBV18	TRBJ2-1	TGTGCCAGCTCACCCCGGGACACCCAGATCCGCAATGAGCAGTTCTTC	CASSPRDTQIRNEQFF
many	.	TRBV11-3	TRBJ1-5	TGTGCCAGCAGCTTCGACGGGGATAGCAATCAGCCCCAGCATTTT	CASSFDGDSNQPQHF
.	.	TRBV11-3	TRBJ2-7	TGTGCCAGCAGCCCCCGCGGCAGGAGGAGCTCCTACGAGCAGTACTTC	CASSPRGRRSSYEQYF
few	.	TRBV7-1	TRBJ2-7	TGTGCCAGCAGCTTAGGGAGTACTTACGAGCAGTACTTC	CASSLGSTYEQYF
.	.	TRBV12-5	TRBJ2-1	TGTGCCAGCACTAGGGGTTATGAGCAGTTCTTC	CASTRGYEQFF
.	TRBD2	TRBV28	TRBJ2-3	TGTGCCAGCAGTTCACGGACTAGCGGGAGAACAGATACGCAGTATTTT	CASSSRTSGRTDTQYF
few	.	TRBV29-1	TRBJ1-1	TGCAGCGCCAGCGCGTCGGGGGCCGCTGAAGCTTTCTTT	CSASASGAAEAFF
.	.	TRBV5-1	TRBJ2-3	TGCGCCAGCAGCTTGGGGGACAACACAGATACGCAGTATTTT	CASSLGDNTDTQYF
.	TRBD2	TRBV18	TRBJ2-7	TGTGCCAGCTCACTGACTAGCGGAAGCTACGAGCAGTACTTC	CASSLTSGSYEQYF
many	.	TRBV11-3	TRBJ2-5	TGTGCCAGCGCAGGAGACGGGAGTATCCAAGAGACCCAGTACTTC	CASAGDGSIQETQYF
few	.	TRBV28	TRBJ2-3	TGTGCCAGCATGACGCGAACAGATACGCAGTATTTT	CASMTRTDTQYF
.	.	TRBV10-2	TRBJ2-1	TGCGCCAGCGGTGGACGGCCCGATGAGCAGTTCTTC	CASGGRPDEQFF
few	TRBD2	TRBV15	TRBJ2-3	TGTGCCACCAGCAGAGATGGGCGGGAGTGGACAGATACGCAGTATTTT	CATSRDGREWTDTQYF
.	.	TRBV6-8	TRBJ1-2	TGTGCCAGCAGTTACTCGTCAGAGGGAGGCTACACCTTC	CASSYSSEGGYTF
few	.	TRBV15	TRBJ2-1	TGTGCCACCAGCAGACCCAACGACGGACACAATGAGCAGTTCTTC	CATSRPNDGHNEQFF
many	.	TRBV28	TRBJ2-1	TGTGCCAGCAGTTTGCCCCCCCCGGAGAGGGATACATACAATGAGCAGTTCTTC	CASSLPPPERDTYNEQFF
many	.	TRBV6-8	TRBJ1-2	TGTGCCAGCGAAAAGAACAGGGACCTCTATGGCTACACCTTC	CASEKNRDLYGYTF
.	TRBD2	TRBV15	TRBJ2-1	TGTGCCACCAGCAGAGTTAGCGGGGGGGATGAGCAGTTCTTC	CATSRVSGGDEQFF
.	TRBD1	TRBV11-3	TRBJ1-2	TGTGCCAGCAGCTTGACAGGGGGAAGGAGCTATGGCTACACCTTC	CASSLTGGRSYGYTF
few	.	TRBV29-1	TRBJ1-3	TGCAGCGTCGGGGTTGACTCTGGAAACACCATATATTTT	CSVGVDSGNTIYF
.	.	TRBV6-8	TRBJ1-5	TGTGCCAGCAGTTTTATGGGGTCCGATCAGCCCCAGCATTTT	CASSFMGSDQPQHF
.	TRBD2	TRBV11-3	TRBJ2-3	TGTGCCAGCAGCTCCCGGACTAGCGGAAGCACAGATACGCAGTATTTT	CASSSRTSGSTDTQYF
.	.	TRBV11-3	TRBJ2-3	TGTGCCAGCAGCCTGGGGCAGGCCCCAGATACGCAGTATTTT	CASSLGQAPDTQYF
.	.	TRBV11-3	TRBJ1-2	TGTGCCAGCAGCTTAAACGGTGCTGGTGGGCAGCACACCCCTGATGGCTACACCTTC	CASSLNGAGGQHTPDGYTF
medium-sized	TRBD1	TRBV6-8	TRBJ2-7	TGTGCCACCCTACCCGATCGTCGGGACAGCGAGTACGAGCAGTACTTC	CATLPDRRDSEYEQYF